The T cell receptor beta chain described here comes from a study of blood T cell repertoires in COVID-19. Across the whole study: In each case, the material was cDNA or gDNA derived from T cells, B-cell-depleted T cells, or PBMCs.

CDR1 and CDR2 (germline): MNHEY, SMNVEV (reference sequence). The CDR3 extends over 16 amino acids. V gave up 8 bases and J gave up 0 bases, with 19 bases separating them. Authors' processing steps: For nucleated cells, counts were estimated from reference gene primer amplification. Generated by immunoSEQ multiplex PCR, the TCRdb table keeps only in-frame clones and is missing some. The V and J calls and clone size come from that table; D and trimming were worked out from the DNA. The sample has around 83,000 clones; around 89% are singletons. The receptor was derived from a man between 65 and 85 years old with active or convalescent COVID-19. What was sequenced was peripheral blood. This chain links TRBV27 with TRBJ1-1, with D perhaps TRBD1 (6 bases). CDR3 nucleotides: TGTGCCAGCCCTCCCCCCCCGGGGGGCCTGAACACTGAAGCTTTCTTT. Translation: CASPPPPGGLNTEAFF.